This TCR beta chain was captured in a study of spatial heterogeneity in lung cancer. In TCRdb, the 5' RACE reads were re-called with MiXCR into one record per CDR3 protein. The profile covers tens of thousands of distinct CDR3 sequences, with 7.5% to 10% appearing a single time and less than 9% taken by the ten largest. Many counts were recorded for this clonotype. Documented time point: sample taken at primary tumor resection. Sequencing covered unsorted whole RNA taken from tumor, nontumor lung or frozen PBMC. The V and J ends lost 3 bases and 2 bases, in that order; junction bases with no gene match: 2. The CDR3 spans 16 residues. Germline values: CDR1 SGHAT, CDR2 FQNNGV.

The sample was PBMCs, taken at surgery. This TCR derives from a male donor with early-stage non-small cell lung cancer. This sequence joins TRBV11-2 and TRBJ1-4; 11 nucleotides line up with TRBD1. CDR3 amino acids: CASSLGTGGTNEKLFF. The DNA for the CDR3 is TGTGCCAGCAGCTTGGGGACAGGGGGTACTAATGAAAAACTGTTTTTT.